This entry lists 27 T cell receptor beta chains sequenced from one sample in a study of vaccination effects on CD4 cells after COVID-19 (dated by TCRdb to the early 2020s). These receptors have no identified antigens. Receptors were amplified or captured by the immunoSEQ multiplex PCR assay. TCRdb mirrors the immuneACCESS table, restricted to in-frame sequences. Some clones are absent from its copies; in checked studies, under half trace to an unresolved V gene, and the reason for the others is unknown. The sample table holds more than 20,000 clones, of which about two thirds were seen once. The ten largest make up under 15% of the sample. The ViraFEST assay stimulated PBMC with viral peptide pools and then used TCR sequencing to identify antigen-specific CD4+ T cell clonotypes by expansion. After around 11 days of culture, CD4+ T cells were isolated with the EasySep CD4+ T cell isolation kit. None of the healthy vaccine recipients had a prior SARS-CoV-2 infection, which was confirmed by nucleocapsid antibody tests that came back negative both before and after vaccination.

Material: CD4+ T cells from PBMCs cultured with HCoV-OC43 spike peptides, obtained before COVID-19 vaccination. In the paper's terms, the cell subset or site label means: HCoV-OC43 spike overlapping peptide pool stimulation. Receptor source: a human donor who received a COVID-19 vaccine.

The CDR3 DNA sequence: TGTGCCAGCAGCCAGGCACGATCTAGACCATTTGACGATGAGCAGTTCTTC. Encoded protein: CASSQARSRPFDDEQFF. This chain uses TRBV3-1 (or the pseudogene TRBV3-2) with TRBJ2-1; D is unresolved. The ends were cut back, 3 bases at V and 8 bases at J, with 23 bases in the middle. This CDR3 comprises 17 residues. From germline, CDR1 is LGHDT and CDR2 YNNKEL (reference sequence).

The V gene is TRBV5-4, the J gene TRBJ2-6, with D maybe TRBD1 (5 bases). CDR3 length: 16 amino acids. Germline V gives CDR1 SGHNT, CDR2 YYREEE (reference sequence). The V end lost 0 bases, the J end lost 0 bases, and 7 bases lay between the germline ends. Here the CDR3 reads CASSLEGVSGANVLTF. Written as DNA, the CDR3 is TGTGCCAGCAGCTTGGAAGGGGTCTCTGGGGCCAACGTCCTGACTTTC.

The J gene is TRBJ2-7, the V gene TRBV2; D call uncertain. The V and J ends lost 1 base and 6 bases respectively, with 10 bases between them. The CDR3 contains 13 residues. Germline CDR1 and CDR2: SNHLY and FYNNEI. CDR3: CASSEGNLPEQYF. The CDR3 DNA reads as TGTGCCAGCAGTGAAGGGAACTTACCCGAGCAGTACTTC.

The chain uses TRBV6-6 and TRBJ2-5, with D possibly being TRBD1 (6 bases). Trimming pared 5 bases from V and 2 bases from J, leaving 24 bases between. The CDR3 totals 18 residues. Per the germline V gene, CDR1 is MNHNY and CDR2 is SVGAGI (reference sequence). This CDR3 reads CASSRTSFSVRGQETQYF. In nucleotides, the CDR3 is TGTGCCAGCAGTCGAACTTCCTTTAGTGTGAGGGGGCAAGAGACCCAGTACTTC.

The rearrangement links TRBV6-4 to TRBJ2-1; D could derive from TRBD1 or TRBD2 (6 bases each). The CDR3 extends over 15 amino acids. Germline values: CDR1 MRHNA, CDR2 SNTAGT. The ends were cut back, 3 bases at V and 1 base at J, with 10 bases in the middle. CDR3 sequence: CASSDQGRSYNEQFF. CDR3 nucleotides: TGTGCCAGCAGTGATCAGGGGAGGTCCTACAATGAGCAGTTCTTC.

This clone was seen a handful of times. This rearrangement joins TRBV12-3 or TRBV12-4 to TRBJ1-1; unclear D gene. The CDR3 spans 13 residues. V was cut by 1 base and J by 1 base, with 4 bases left in between. CDR3 region: CASSLEGNTEAFF. The CDR3 bases are TGTGCCAGCAGTTTAGAGGGGAACACTGAAGCTTTCTTT.

This rearrangement joins TRBV30 to TRBJ1-2; TRBD1 aligns across 8 bases. The germline V gene encodes CDR1 GTSNPN and CDR2 SVGIG (reference sequence). J lost 8 bases, V lost 2 bases, and 4 bases had no gene match. This CDR3 is 12 amino acids long. This chain's CDR3 is CAWSQGAGGYTF. The CDR3 nucleotides read TGTGCCTGGAGTCAGGGGGCGGGGGGCTACACCTTC. The full variable domain, completed using reference TRBV30 and TRBJ1-2, is SQTIHQWPATLVQPVGSPLSLECTVEGTSNPNLYWYRQAAGRGLQLLFYSVGIGQISSEVPQNLSASRPQDRQFILSSKKLLLSDSGFYLCAWSQGAGGYTFGSGTRLTVV.

Written as DNA, the CDR3 is TGTGCCAGCAGCTTCGACACCTATAATTCACCCCTCCACTTT. Protein product: CASSFDTYNSPLHF. This chain links TRBV5-4 with TRBJ1-6; no clear D gene. The germline CDR1 and CDR2 sequences are SGHNT and YYREEE (reference sequence). There are 14 residues in the CDR3. Trimming pared 2 bases from V and 2 bases from J, leaving 5 bases between.

This clone was detected a few times. The V and J genes are TRBV19 and TRBJ1-5, with 7 bases matching TRBD1. Germline CDR1 reads LNHDA; CDR2 reads SQIVND (reference sequence). The CDR3 contains 16 residues. Trimming cost V 1 base and J 3 bases; bases outside gene matches: 6. CDR3 region: CASSIVRGGTNQPQHF. Written as DNA, the CDR3 is TGTGCCAGTAGTATAGTCAGGGGGGGAACCAATCAGCCCCAGCATTTT.

The sample holds one count of this clone. DNA for the CDR3: TGTGCCATCAGTGACGACTCCGGGACGGATGGCTACACCTTC. This encodes CAISDDSGTDGYTF. The chain joins TRBV10-3 to TRBJ1-2, with D maybe TRBD1 (5 bases). This CDR3 is built from 14 residues. V was pared by 3 bases and J by 6 bases, with 14 bases between. CDR1 and CDR2 from the germline V gene are ENHRY and SYGVKD.

This clone has a handful of counts. This chain connects TRBV3-1 (or the pseudogene TRBV3-2) to TRBJ1-1; D ambiguous. Per the germline V gene, CDR1 is LGHDT and CDR2 is YNNKEL (reference sequence). The CDR3 extends over 14 amino acids. The V and J ends lost 1 base and 1 base respectively, with 7 bases between them. CDR3 in amino acids: CASSQVRGNTEAFF. Here the CDR3 DNA reads TGTGCCAGCAGCCAAGTGAGAGGGAACACTGAAGCTTTCTTT.

This sequence joins TRBV9 and TRBJ2-7; D gene unclear. The V end was cut by 4 bases, the J end by 3 bases, with 14 bases between. CDR1 and CDR2 (germline): SGDLS, YYNGEE. CDR3 length: 14 amino acids. CDR3 DNA: TGTGCCAGCAGCTTAGGGCCCAAGTACTACGAGCAGTACTTC. Amino acids: CASSLGPKYYEQYF.

V and J are TRBV15 and TRBJ2-3; 8 positions agree with TRBD2. The CDR3 extends over 15 amino acids. After removal of 1 base from V and 3 bases from J, the junction contained 3 bases not matched to a gene. Germline CDR1 is LNHNV and CDR2 is YYDKDF (reference sequence). As DNA, the CDR3 is TGTGCCACCAGCAGAGCGAGCGGGAGAACAGATACGCAGTATTTT. Residues: CATSRASGRTDTQYF.

This sequence joins TRBV10-2 and TRBJ2-3, with 8 positions matching TRBD2. V lost 0 bases and J lost 15; bases outside the gene matches: 8. This CDR3 spans 13 amino acids. The germline V gene has CDR1 WSHSY and CDR2 SAAADI. The CDR3 DNA reads TGCGCCAGCAGTGAGTCCCGTAGCGGGGTCCCTTATTTT. Its translation is CASSESRSGVPYF.

The chain combines TRBV6-5 with TRBJ2-3; TRBD1 matches at 10 bases. The germline V gene encodes CDR1 MNHEY and CDR2 SVGAGI. The CDR3 covers 15 residues. V was pared by 11 bases and J by 8 bases, with 16 bases of the junction left unmatched. The CDR3 region is CAGRADRGRRGTQYF. The DNA for the CDR3 is TGTGCCGGCCGGGCAGACAGGGGGCGTAGGGGTACGCAGTATTTT.

The CDR3 DNA reads TGCGCCAGCAGCTTGGAGGGTTACGAGCAGTACTTC. Amino acid sequence: CASSLEGYEQYF. The V and J genes are TRBV5-1 and TRBJ2-7; no firm D call. The germline V gene encodes CDR1 SGHRS and CDR2 YFSETQ. V gave up 0 bases and J gave up 4 bases, with 5 bases separating them. CDR3 length: 12 residues.

The chain carries TRBV9 and TRBJ2-1; D gene ambiguous. The V gene lost 1 base and the J gene lost 0 bases, with 14 bases spanning the gap. The CDR3 is 17 amino acids. The germline gives CDR1 SGDLS, CDR2 YYNGEE. The CDR3 spells CASSVSGLYSSYNEQFF. CDR3 bases: TGTGCCAGCAGCGTATCGGGCCTCTATAGCTCCTACAATGAGCAGTTCTTC.

This clone was seen only once. The chain joins TRBV3-1 (or the pseudogene TRBV3-2) to TRBJ2-5; D gene ambiguous. Germline V gene data show CDR1 as LGHDT and CDR2 as YNNKEL (reference sequence). This CDR3 spans 13 amino acids. With 0 bases removed from V and 5 bases from J, the gap between germline ends came to 7 bases. In DNA, the CDR3 is TGTGCCAGCAGCCAAGAAGGTTCGGAGACCCAGTACTTC. Translated, it gives CASSQEGSETQYF.

V is TRBV4-1 and J is TRBJ2-7; 10 bases fit TRBD2. The V gene's germline CDR1 is MGHRA and CDR2 YSYEKL. J lost 0 bases, V lost 1 base, and 12 bases had no gene match. This CDR3 comprises 19 residues. The CDR3 sequence: CASSQGEWLAGALSYEQYF. Written as DNA, the CDR3 is TGCGCCAGCAGCCAAGGGGAATGGCTAGCGGGGGCCCTCTCCTACGAGCAGTACTTC.

The J gene is TRBJ2-7, the V gene TRBV6-5; 9 nucleotides agree with TRBD1. The CDR3 sequence is 13 residues long. From germline, CDR1 is MNHEY and CDR2 SVGAGI. V lost 6 bases to trimming and J lost 5 bases; unmatched junction nucleotides: 5. This CDR3 is CASRDGTGNEQYF. The CDR3, as DNA: TGTGCCAGCAGAGACGGGACAGGGAACGAGCAGTACTTC.

This rearrangement joins TRBV23-1 to TRBJ2-7, with 9 bases that match TRBD1. TRBV23-1 is flagged as an ORF with uncertain function. The CDR3 length is 13 residues. V lost 7 bases and J lost 3; bases outside the gene matches: 4. CDR3 protein: CASTRTGVYEQYF. The CDR3 DNA sequence: TGCGCCAGCACCCGGACAGGGGTCTACGAGCAGTACTTC.

This clone showed up just a few times. The gene calls are TRBV3-1 (or the pseudogene TRBV3-2) and TRBJ2-5; no reliable D call. CDR1 is LGHDT and CDR2 is YNNKEL in the germline V gene (reference sequence). The CDR3 has 12 residues. Trimming stripped 1 base from V and 5 bases from J, with 5 bases between. CDR3 residues: CASSQVFETQYF. The CDR3 DNA sequence: TGTGCCAGCAGCCAAGTCTTCGAGACCCAGTACTTC.

This clone is labeled medium-sized. This sequence joins TRBV14 and TRBJ1-1, with 7 nucleotides matching TRBD1. J was trimmed by 10 bases and V by 0 bases; bases with no gene match: 2. The CDR3 is made up of 12 amino acids. Germline CDR1 and CDR2: SGHDN and FVKESK. CDR3 region: CASSQDAGGAFF. The CDR3 nucleotides are TGTGCCAGCAGCCAAGATGCAGGGGGAGCTTTCTTT.

The rearrangement uses TRBV4-1 and TRBJ1-5; unclear D gene. This CDR3 contains 15 residues. V lost 4 bases to trimming and J lost 4 bases, with 14 bases between them. In germline, CDR1 is MGHRA, CDR2 YSYEKL. The CDR3 sequence is CASSLIYGGNQPQHF. The CDR3 region has the DNA TGCGCCAGCAGCCTGATTTATGGAGGGAATCAGCCCCAGCATTTT.

The chain combines TRBV30 with TRBJ1-1; 7 nucleotides line up with TRBD1. The V segment lost 3 bases and the J segment 4 bases; nucleotides outside the gene matches: 11. This CDR3 is 15 amino acids long. Germline CDR1 and CDR2: GTSNPN and SVGIG (reference sequence). The CDR3 DNA reads as TGTGCCTGGAGACGTCCCGGGACAGATTTCACTGAAGCTTTCTTT. This sequence encodes CAWRRPGTDFTEAFF.

This clone occurred a few times. CDR3 sequence reads: CASSLAPRVTIYF. In nucleotides, the CDR3 is TGTGCCAGCAGCTTAGCTCCCCGGGTCACCATATATTTT. The rearrangement joins TRBV7-9 to TRBJ1-3; D is uncertain. From germline, CDR1 is SEHNR and CDR2 FQNEAQ (reference sequence). V lost 0 bases to trimming and J lost 9 bases, with 9 bases between them. The CDR3 totals 13 residues.

The chain employs TRBV5-1 and TRBJ2-5; D is perhaps TRBD2 (5 bases). The CDR3 has 13 amino acids. The germline V gene has CDR1 SGHRS and CDR2 YFSETQ. V was pared by 4 bases and J by 3 bases, with 10 bases between. CDR3 sequence (DNA): TGCGCCAGCAGCCGAGGGTCCGAAGAGACCCAGTACTTC. Amino acid sequence: CASSRGSEETQYF.